The 16 T cell receptor beta chains presented below share a single source sample, sequenced in a study of identical twins. TCRdb analysed the 5' RACE reads with MiXCR anew, one entry per CDR3 protein. The sample has about 330,000 distinct CDR3 sequences; 9% to 15% are singletons. This sample also belongs to another study, concerning yellow fever vaccine responses in identical twins.

The sequencing input was CD8+ T cells sorted from blood. Source of these receptors: a woman aged 18-35 years in good health.

The rearrangement joins TRBV29-1 to TRBJ2-1, with 9 positions matching TRBD2. CDR1 SQVTM and CDR2 ANQGSEA come from the germline V gene. V lost 7 bases, J lost 3 bases, and 4 bases stayed unmatched. The CDR3 contains 13 residues. This CDR3 is CSGAGGGYNEQFF. The CDR3 nucleotides are TGCAGCGGGGCGGGGGGGGGCTACAATGAGCAGTTCTTC.

The chain recombines TRBV7-6 with TRBJ2-3, with D possibly being TRBD1 (5 bases). In germline, CDR1 is SGHVS, CDR2 FNYEAQ. This CDR3 has 16 residues. Trimming cost V 1 base and J 6 bases, with 17 bases left between them. The CDR3 region has the DNA TGTGCCAGCAGCTTAGTCGGACATCCTTCTAGGGATACGCAGTATTTT. Translated: CASSLVGHPSRDTQYF. Variable domain in full (rest from reference TRBV7-6 and TRBJ2-3): GAGVSQSPRYKVTKRGQDVALRCDPISGHVSLYWYRQALGQGPEFLTYFNYEAQQDKSGLPNDRFSAERPEGSISTLTIQRTEQRDSAMYRCASSLVGHPSRDTQYFGPGTRLTVL.

The chain is built from TRBV10-1 and TRBJ2-3; 11 nucleotides align to TRBD2. The CDR3 loop spans 13 amino acids. Germline V lookup: CDR1 WNHNN, CDR2 SYGVQD (reference sequence). The V and J ends lost 9 bases and 3 bases, in that order; junction bases with no gene match: 2. DNA of the CDR3: TGCGCCAGTTTAGCGGGAGGGACAGATACGCAGTATTTT. Its translation is CASLAGGTDTQYF.

This clonotype showed up many times. The V call is TRBV6-5, the J call TRBJ2-3, with no clear D. Germline assignment: CDR1 MNHEY and CDR2 SVGAGI. This CDR3 spans 13 amino acids. The germline V and J ends were trimmed by 5 bases and 6 bases, with 12 bases remaining between them. The CDR3 is CASSPNVGDTQYF. CDR3 coding DNA: TGTGCCAGCAGTCCGAACGTTGGGGATACGCAGTATTTT.

The chain carries TRBV19 and TRBJ2-7, with D possibly being TRBD1 (6 bases). The CDR3 loop spans 15 amino acids. Germline V gene data show CDR1 as LNHDA and CDR2 as SQIVND (reference sequence). V lost 3 bases to trimming and J lost 3 bases, with 15 bases between them. The CDR3 nucleotides read TGTGCCAGTAGTATTTGGGACACCGACCACTACGAGCAGTACTTC. Translating gives CASSIWDTDHYEQYF.

This clonotype was seen a handful of times. This chain joins TRBV27 and TRBJ2-1; no reliable D call. Germline values: CDR1 MNHEY, CDR2 SMNVEV (reference sequence). The CDR3 covers 15 residues. V lost 2 bases to trimming and J lost 4 bases, with 12 bases between them. The CDR3, as DNA: TGTGCCAGCAGTTTAGGGGATTCAGGATACAATGAGCAGTTCTTC. This translates into CASSLGDSGYNEQFF.

This clonotype was counted a few times. The rearrangement links TRBV27 to TRBJ2-1, with D possibly TRBD2 on 5 matching bases. Germline V CDR1 and CDR2: MNHEY, SMNVEV (reference sequence). V shed 1 base and J shed 7 bases, with 8 bases lying between them. CDR3 length: 13 amino acids. CDR3 protein: CASSLWTANEQFF. CDR3 sequence (DNA): TGTGCCAGCAGTTTATGGACTGCGAATGAGCAGTTCTTC.

Only a few counts were recorded for this clonotype. The chain has TRBV7-2 and TRBJ1-1, with TRBD1 matching over 11 bases. The CDR3 contains 17 residues. Per the germline V gene, CDR1 is SGHTA and CDR2 is FQGNSA. V shed 5 bases and J 0 bases; nucleotides not matched to a gene: 8. The CDR3: CASSKMGQGVMNTEAFF. Here the CDR3 DNA reads TGTGCCAGCAGCAAGATGGGACAGGGGGTCATGAACACTGAAGCTTTCTTT.

The rearrangement links TRBV27 to TRBJ1-5; the D gene is possibly TRBD1 (6 bases). This CDR3 region has 14 residues. V lost 2 bases to trimming and J lost 2 bases, with 7 bases between them. The germline CDR1 and CDR2 sequences are MNHEY and SMNVEV (reference sequence). The CDR3 sequence: CASSLNRGNQPQHF. For the CDR3, the DNA is TGTGCCAGCAGTTTAAACAGGGGCAATCAGCCCCAGCATTTT.

The chain couples TRBV6-2 or TRBV6-3 to TRBJ2-7; 8 bases are a match to TRBD1. Germline CDR1 MNHEY, CDR2 SVGEGT. The ends lost 7 bases at V and 1 base at J; junction bases unmatched: 6. The CDR3 has 14 residues. The CDR3 region is CASKPGDRSYEQYV. The CDR3 DNA reads as TGTGCCAGCAAACCCGGGGACAGGTCCTACGAGCAGTACGTC.

This clonotype has more than one count but fewer than ten. This chain uses TRBV2 with TRBJ2-5; TRBD1 agrees at 8 bases. CDR3 length equals 13 residues. CDR1 and CDR2 (germline): SNHLY, FYNNEI. The trim removed 7 bases at V and 2 bases at J, leaving 3 bases unmatched. In DNA form, the CDR3 reads TGTGCCAGCACGGACAGGGAACAAGAGACCCAGTACTTC. Protein: CASTDREQETQYF.

This clonotype was recorded many times. The rearrangement joins TRBV12-3 or TRBV12-4 to TRBJ2-7; D remains unclear. With 6 bases removed from V and 1 base from J, the gap between germline ends came to 10 bases. The CDR3 is 13 amino acids. CDR3 loop: CASSPHLSYEQYF. The CDR3, as DNA: TGTGCCAGCAGCCCACATCTATCCTACGAGCAGTACTTC.

The V gene is TRBV7-6, the J gene TRBJ2-2; TRBD2 matches 12 bases. The CDR3 totals 15 residues. J lost 7 bases, V lost 3 bases, and 3 bases had no gene match. The germline gives CDR1 SGHVS, CDR2 FNYEAQ. The CDR3 DNA is TGTGCCAGCAGCTTGACTAGCGGGGGTATCGGGGAGCTGTTTTTT. It codes for CASSLTSGGIGELFF. Full variable domain (remainder filled in from reference TRBV7-6 and TRBJ2-2): GAGVSQSPRYKVTKRGQDVALRCDPISGHVSLYWYRQALGQGPEFLTYFNYEAQQDKSGLPNDRFSAERPEGSISTLTIQRTEQRDSAMYRCASSLTSGGIGELFFGEGSRLTVL.

This clonotype has more than one count but fewer than ten. This chain uses TRBV20-1 with TRBJ2-1; D unresolved. The V gene's germline CDR1 is DFQATT and CDR2 SNEGSKA (reference sequence). The V gene lost 3 bases and the J gene lost 5 bases, with 11 bases spanning the gap. The CDR3 loop spans 13 amino acids. DNA for the CDR3: TGCAGTGCTAGCCTCTCCGTAGACAATGAGCAGTTCTTC. This translates into CSASLSVDNEQFF.

The chain uses TRBV7-8 and TRBJ2-7; TRBD2 is a possible D gene (6 bases). The CDR3 is 13 amino acids. The V and J ends lost 5 bases and 5 bases respectively, with 13 bases between them. The germline CDR1 and CDR2 sequences are SGHVS and FQNEAQ. The CDR3 bases are TGTGCCAGCAGCCCTGGGGGGAACCACGAGCAGTACGTC. Amino acids: CASSPGGNHEQYV.

This clonotype was observed a few times. The chain links TRBV24-1 to TRBJ2-1, with TRBD1 matching over 8 bases. Germline trimming cut 10 bases from V and 15 bases from J; bases unmatched to any gene: 10. Per the germline V gene, CDR1 is KGHDR and CDR2 is SFDVKD. The CDR3 covers 11 residues. CDR3 in amino acids: CATRQGTFWFF. The DNA of the CDR3 is TGTGCCACTCGACAGGGGACTTTTTGGTTCTTC.